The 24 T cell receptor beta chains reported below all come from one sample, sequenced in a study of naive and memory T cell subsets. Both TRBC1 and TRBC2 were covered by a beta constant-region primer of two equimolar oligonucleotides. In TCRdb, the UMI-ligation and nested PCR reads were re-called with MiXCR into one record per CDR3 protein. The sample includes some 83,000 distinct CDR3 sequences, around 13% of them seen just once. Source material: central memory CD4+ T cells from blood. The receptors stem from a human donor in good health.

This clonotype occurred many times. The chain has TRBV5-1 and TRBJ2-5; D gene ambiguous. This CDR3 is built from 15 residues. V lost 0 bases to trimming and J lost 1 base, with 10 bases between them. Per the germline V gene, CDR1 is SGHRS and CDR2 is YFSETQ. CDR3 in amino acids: CASSLGTVTQETQYF. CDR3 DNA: TGCGCCAGCAGCTTGGGTACAGTGACCCAAGAGACCCAGTACTTC.

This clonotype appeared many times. Here the CDR3 reads CASSATSGNRDTQYF. CDR3 coding DNA: TGTGCCAGCAGCGCAACTAGCGGGAACCGAGATACGCAGTATTTT. This sequence joins TRBV4-2 and TRBJ2-3; TRBD2 aligns across 10 bases. J gave up 5 bases and V 5 bases, and 7 bases lay outside the gene matches. CDR3 length: 15 amino acids. CDR1 is LGHNA and CDR2 is YNFKEQ in the germline V gene.

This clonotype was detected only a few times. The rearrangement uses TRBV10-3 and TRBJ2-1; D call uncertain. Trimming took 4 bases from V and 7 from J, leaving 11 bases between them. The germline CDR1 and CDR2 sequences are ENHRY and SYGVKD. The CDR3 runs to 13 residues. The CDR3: CAISGDNGNEQFF. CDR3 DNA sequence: TGTGCCATCAGTGGGGATAATGGGAATGAGCAGTTCTTC.

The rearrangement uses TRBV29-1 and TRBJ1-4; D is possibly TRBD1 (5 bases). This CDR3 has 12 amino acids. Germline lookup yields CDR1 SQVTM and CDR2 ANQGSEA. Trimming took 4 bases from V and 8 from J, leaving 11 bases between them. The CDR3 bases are TGCAGCGTTGGCAGGGCGGGCGAAAAACTGTTTTTT. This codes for CSVGRAGEKLFF.

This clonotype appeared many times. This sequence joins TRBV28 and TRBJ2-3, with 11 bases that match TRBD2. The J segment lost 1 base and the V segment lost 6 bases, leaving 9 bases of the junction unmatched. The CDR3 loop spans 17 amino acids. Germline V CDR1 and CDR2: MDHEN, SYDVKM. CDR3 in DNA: TGTGCCAGCAGAAGTAGCGGGAGGGCCGGAGGCACAGATACGCAGTATTTT. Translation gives CASRSSGRAGGTDTQYF. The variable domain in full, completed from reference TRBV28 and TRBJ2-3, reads DVKVTQSSRYLVKRTGEKVFLECVQDMDHENMFWYRQDPGLGLRLIYFSYDVKMKEKGDIPEGYSVSREKKERFSLILESASTNQTSMYLCASRSSGRAGGTDTQYFGPGTRLTVL.

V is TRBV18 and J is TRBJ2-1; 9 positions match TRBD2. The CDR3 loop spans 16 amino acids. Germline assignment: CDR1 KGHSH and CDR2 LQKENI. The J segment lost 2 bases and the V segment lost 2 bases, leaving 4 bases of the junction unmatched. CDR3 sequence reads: CASSPLASGTYNEQFF. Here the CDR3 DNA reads TGTGCCAGCTCACCATTGGCTAGCGGGACCTACAATGAGCAGTTCTTC.

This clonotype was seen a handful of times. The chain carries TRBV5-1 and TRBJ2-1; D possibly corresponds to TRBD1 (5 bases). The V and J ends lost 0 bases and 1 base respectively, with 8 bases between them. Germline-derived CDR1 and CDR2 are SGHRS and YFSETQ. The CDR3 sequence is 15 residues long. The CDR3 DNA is TGCGCCAGCAGCTTGGATGCAGGGTCCTACAATGAGCAGTTCTTC. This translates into CASSLDAGSYNEQFF.

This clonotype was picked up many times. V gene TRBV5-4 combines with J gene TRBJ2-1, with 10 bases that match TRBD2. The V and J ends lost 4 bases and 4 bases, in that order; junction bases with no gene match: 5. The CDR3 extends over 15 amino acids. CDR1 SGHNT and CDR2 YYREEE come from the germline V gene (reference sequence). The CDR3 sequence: CASSALSGRYNEQFF. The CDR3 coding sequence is TGTGCCAGCAGCGCCCTTAGCGGGAGGTACAATGAGCAGTTCTTC.

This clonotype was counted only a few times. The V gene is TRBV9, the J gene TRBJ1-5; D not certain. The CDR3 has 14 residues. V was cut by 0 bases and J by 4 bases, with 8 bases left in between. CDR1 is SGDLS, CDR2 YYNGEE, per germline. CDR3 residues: CASSVDVENQPQHF. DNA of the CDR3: TGTGCCAGCAGCGTAGACGTGGAGAATCAGCCCCAGCATTTT.

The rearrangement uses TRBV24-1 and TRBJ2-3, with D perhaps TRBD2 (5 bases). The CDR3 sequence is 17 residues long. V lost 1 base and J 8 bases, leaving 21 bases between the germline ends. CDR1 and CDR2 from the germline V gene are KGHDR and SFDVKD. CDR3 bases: TGTGCCACCAGTGATTTTCTCGTACTAGTCTTGAGCCTTACGCAGTATTTT. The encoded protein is CATSDFLVLVLSLTQYF.

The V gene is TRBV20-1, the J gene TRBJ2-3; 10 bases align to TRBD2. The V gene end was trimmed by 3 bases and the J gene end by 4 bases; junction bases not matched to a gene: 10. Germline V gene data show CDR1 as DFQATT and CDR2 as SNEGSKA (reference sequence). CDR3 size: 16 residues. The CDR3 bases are TGCAGTGCTAGGAAAGCGGGAGGGCCGGACGCAGATACGCAGTATTTT. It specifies CSARKAGGPDADTQYF.

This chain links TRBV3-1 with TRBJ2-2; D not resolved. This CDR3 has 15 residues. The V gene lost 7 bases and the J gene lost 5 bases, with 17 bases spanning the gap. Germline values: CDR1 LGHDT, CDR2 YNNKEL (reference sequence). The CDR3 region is CASTPRVGVTGELFF. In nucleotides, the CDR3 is TGTGCCAGCACCCCTCGAGTAGGAGTTACCGGGGAGCTGTTTTTT.

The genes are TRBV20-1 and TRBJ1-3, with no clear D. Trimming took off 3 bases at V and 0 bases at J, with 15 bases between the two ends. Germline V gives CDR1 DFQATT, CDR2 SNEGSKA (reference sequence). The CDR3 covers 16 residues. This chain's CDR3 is CSASPVDGTSGNTIYF. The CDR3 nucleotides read TGCAGTGCTAGCCCCGTCGACGGTACCTCTGGAAACACCATATATTTT.

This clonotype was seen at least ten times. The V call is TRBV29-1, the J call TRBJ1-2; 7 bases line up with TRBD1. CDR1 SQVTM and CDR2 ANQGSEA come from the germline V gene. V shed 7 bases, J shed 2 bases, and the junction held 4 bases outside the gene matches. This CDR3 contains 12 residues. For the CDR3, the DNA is TGCAGCGACGTACAGGGGAACTATGGCTACACCTTC. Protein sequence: CSDVQGNYGYTF.

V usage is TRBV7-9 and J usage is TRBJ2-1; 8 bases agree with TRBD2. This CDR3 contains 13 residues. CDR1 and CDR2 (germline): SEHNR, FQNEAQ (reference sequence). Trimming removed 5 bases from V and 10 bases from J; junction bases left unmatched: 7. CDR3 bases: TGTGCCAGCAGCCCAGGGCTAGCGGGCGAGCAGTTCTTC. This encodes CASSPGLAGEQFF.

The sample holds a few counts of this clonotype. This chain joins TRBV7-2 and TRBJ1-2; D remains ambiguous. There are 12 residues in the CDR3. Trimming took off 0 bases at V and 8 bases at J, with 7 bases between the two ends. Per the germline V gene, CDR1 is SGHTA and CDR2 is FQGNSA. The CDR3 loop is CASSLASVGYTF. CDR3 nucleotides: TGTGCCAGCAGCTTAGCGTCTGTAGGCTACACCTTC.

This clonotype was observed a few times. This CDR3 reads CASSQEWAGTEKLFF. The DNA of the CDR3 is TGCGCCAGCAGCCAAGAATGGGCGGGGACTGAAAAACTGTTTTTT. The chain is built from TRBV4-3 and TRBJ1-4; D possibly corresponds to TRBD1 (5 bases). Germline V gives CDR1 LGHNA, CDR2 YSLEER. V lost 0 bases, J lost 7 bases, and 12 bases lay in between. The CDR3 runs to 15 residues.

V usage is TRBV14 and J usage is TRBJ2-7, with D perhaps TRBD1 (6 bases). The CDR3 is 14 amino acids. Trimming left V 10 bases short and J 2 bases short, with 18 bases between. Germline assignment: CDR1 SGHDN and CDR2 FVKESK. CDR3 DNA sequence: TGTGCCATATCAAACTCAGGGGCTCCCTACGAGCAGTACTTC. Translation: CAISNSGAPYEQYF.

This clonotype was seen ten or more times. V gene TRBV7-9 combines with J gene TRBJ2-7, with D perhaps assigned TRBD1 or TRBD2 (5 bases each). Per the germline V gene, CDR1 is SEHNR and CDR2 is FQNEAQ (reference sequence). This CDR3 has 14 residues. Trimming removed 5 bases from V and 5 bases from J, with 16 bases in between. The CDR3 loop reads CASSGGRSGNEQYF. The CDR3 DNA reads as TGTGCCAGCAGCGGGGGTAGGTCGGGAAACGAGCAGTACTTC.

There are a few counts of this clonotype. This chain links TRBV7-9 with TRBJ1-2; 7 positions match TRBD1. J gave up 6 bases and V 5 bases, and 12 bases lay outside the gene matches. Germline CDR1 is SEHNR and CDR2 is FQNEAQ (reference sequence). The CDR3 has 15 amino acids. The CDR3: CASSPPAGTVNGYTF. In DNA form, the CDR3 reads TGTGCCAGCAGCCCCCCGGCCGGGACAGTCAATGGCTACACCTTC.

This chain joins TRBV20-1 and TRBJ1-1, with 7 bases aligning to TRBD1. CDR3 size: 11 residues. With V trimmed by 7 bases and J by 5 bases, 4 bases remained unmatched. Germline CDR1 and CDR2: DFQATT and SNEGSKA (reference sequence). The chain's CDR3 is CSVDRVTEAFF. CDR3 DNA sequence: TGCAGTGTTGACAGGGTAACTGAAGCTTTCTTT.

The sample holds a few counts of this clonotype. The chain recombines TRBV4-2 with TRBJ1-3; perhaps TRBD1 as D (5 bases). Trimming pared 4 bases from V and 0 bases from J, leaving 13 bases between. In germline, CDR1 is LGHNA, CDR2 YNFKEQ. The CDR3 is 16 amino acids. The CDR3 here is CASSRTGTASGNTIYF. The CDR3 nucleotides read TGTGCCAGCAGCCGCACCGGGACGGCCTCTGGAAACACCATATATTTT.

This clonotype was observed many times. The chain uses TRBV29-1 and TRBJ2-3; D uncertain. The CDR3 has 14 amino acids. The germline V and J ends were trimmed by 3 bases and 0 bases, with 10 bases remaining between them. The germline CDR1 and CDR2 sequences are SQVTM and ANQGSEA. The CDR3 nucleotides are TGCAGCGTTGACCTAGTTGGGAGCACAGATACGCAGTATTTT. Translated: CSVDLVGSTDTQYF.

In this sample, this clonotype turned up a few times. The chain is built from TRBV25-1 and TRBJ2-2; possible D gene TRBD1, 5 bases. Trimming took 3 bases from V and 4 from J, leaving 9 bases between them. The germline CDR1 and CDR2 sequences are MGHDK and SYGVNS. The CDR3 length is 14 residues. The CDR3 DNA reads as TGTGCCAGCAGTGAGGCAGGGCCCACCGGGGAGCTGTTTTTT. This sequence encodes CASSEAGPTGELFF.